This T cell receptor (beta chain) was captured by sequencing in a study of T cells in localized non-small cell lung cancer. Measured with immunoSEQ multiplex PCR; TCRdb has only the in-frame clones, and not every one. The sample contains roughly 24,000 clones, 65% to 85% of which appear only once. Germline V gene data show CDR1 as SGHTA and CDR2 as FQGTGA. Between the trimmed V and J ends, which lost 3 bases and 5 bases, there was a span of 8 bases. The CDR3 is made up of 13 amino acids. Whole-study findings and limits: Maximal T cell clonality occurred in uninvolved adjacent lung, with tumor ranking below it.

Concerning this clone: Its antigen remains unidentified.

This specimen was peripheral blood, taken before any cancer treatment. The chain uses TRBV7-3 and TRBJ2-1; D ambiguous. The TCR comes from a man aged 35-69 years with stage III squamous cell lung carcinoma. CDR3 bases: TGTGCCAGCAGCTTGGCACCCAACAATGAGCAGTTCTTC. The encoded protein is CASSLAPNNEQFF.